What follows are 20 T cell receptor beta chains derived from one specimen sequenced in a study of T-cell memory formation after mild COVID-19. TCRdb re-called the 5' RACE reads with MiXCR, one entry per CDR3 protein. The data show roughly 410,000 distinct CDR3 sequences, with 20% to 25% seen just once and about 8.7% held by the top ten. The sample was PBMCs or a T cell subset sorted from them (not recorded which). The receptor set was obtained from an adult woman who had mild COVID-19 (a few samples of this study predate the infection). Cell type and time point are not known.

This chain uses TRBV12-3 or TRBV12-4 with TRBJ2-1; no definite D call. V lost 0 bases and J lost 0, with 15 bases in between. The CDR3 is 18 amino acids. This CDR3 reads CASSLASRAASSYNEQFF. CDR3 nucleotides: TGTGCCAGCAGTTTAGCATCTAGAGCCGCCAGCTCCTACAATGAGCAGTTCTTC.

This clonotype was detected only once. The chain carries TRBV30 and TRBJ2-7; TRBD1 matches 10 bases. The CDR3 contains 15 residues. Germline V gives CDR1 GTSNPN, CDR2 SVGIG (reference sequence). V dropped 4 bases and J dropped 3; count of bases not matched to a gene: 9. The CDR3 region is CAWILRDRGYYEQYF. The DNA of the CDR3 is TGTGCCTGGATTTTGCGGGACAGGGGATACTACGAGCAGTACTTC.

The rearrangement joins TRBV12-5 to TRBJ1-2; D is possibly TRBD1 (6 bases). This CDR3 is built from 13 residues. Germline assignment: CDR1 LGHNT and CDR2 FRNRAP. Trimming removed 5 bases from V and 4 bases from J, with 11 bases in between. The CDR3 region is CASGLDRSYGYTF. The CDR3 DNA is TGTGCTAGTGGTCTGGACAGATCCTATGGCTACACCTTC.

The V call is TRBV7-9, the J call TRBJ2-1; 7 positions match TRBD2. The CDR3 loop spans 14 amino acids. The trim removed 2 bases at V and 9 bases at J, leaving 7 bases unmatched. Per germline, CDR1 SEHNR and CDR2 FQNEAQ (reference sequence). CDR3 sequence reads: CASSLSTGGGEQFF. The CDR3, as DNA: TGTGCCAGCAGCTTAAGTACGGGGGGAGGTGAGCAGTTCTTC.

The chain recombines TRBV4-1 with TRBJ2-7; TRBD2 might be the D (6 bases). Germline CDR1 is MGHRA and CDR2 is YSYEKL. The CDR3 runs to 16 residues. Trimming shortened V by 0 bases and J by 3 bases, and 15 bases separated the two germline ends. CDR3 nucleotides: TGCGCCAGCAGCCAAGATCTCACTAGCAGGGTCTACGAGCAGTACTTC. Amino acids: CASSQDLTSRVYEQYF.

In its sample, this clonotype was seen a few times. The junction shows a germline mismatch at one end, possibly a read error. The chain combines TRBV10-3 with TRBJ1-2, with 9 bases identical to TRBD1. This CDR3 is built from 13 residues. Looked up from germline, CDR1 is ENHRY and CDR2 is SYGVKD. In DNA form, the CDR3 reads TGTGCCATCAGTGAAGATCTGACAGGGGGAACGGCCTTC. It translates to CAISEDLTGGTAF.

The chain carries TRBV9 and TRBJ1-2, with D possibly matching TRBD1 (5 bases). The CDR3 runs 16 residues. CDR1 is SGDLS, CDR2 YYNGEE, per germline. V lost 3 bases and J lost 2, with 17 bases in between. The CDR3 coding sequence is TGTGCCAGCAGCGCCCAAATGAGGGGCCGGAACTATGGCTACACCTTC. Encoded protein: CASSAQMRGRNYGYTF.

The chain links TRBV5-5 to TRBJ1-2, with TRBD1 matching over 11 bases. Per the germline V gene, CDR1 is SGHKS and CDR2 is YYEKEE (reference sequence). The CDR3 has 16 residues. Trimming cost V 5 bases and J 2 bases; bases outside gene matches: 8. The CDR3 region has the DNA TGTGCCAGCAGGGCTGCAGGGGACAGGGGGAACTATGGCTACACCTTC. This codes for CASRAAGDRGNYGYTF.

This clonotype was observed a handful of times. V gene TRBV12-3 or TRBV12-4 combines with J gene TRBJ2-1; possibly TRBD2 for D (5 bases). The CDR3 runs to 15 residues. Trimming cost V 3 bases and J 4 bases, with 13 bases left between them. CDR3 bases: TGTGCCAGCAGTTTGGTTGAGGGTGGGTACAATGAGCAGTTCTTC. Translation gives CASSLVEGGYNEQFF.

The J gene is TRBJ2-1, the V gene TRBV9; 8 bases align to TRBD2. The CDR3 has 14 amino acids. V dropped 2 bases and J dropped 14; count of bases not matched to a gene: 12. The V gene's germline CDR1 is SGDLS and CDR2 YYNGEE. CDR3 loop: CASSVGVEAGGEFF. CDR3 coding DNA: TGTGCCAGCAGCGTGGGCGTCGAGGCGGGGGGTGAGTTCTTC.

This clonotype was recorded a few times. This chain connects TRBV6-1 to TRBJ1-2; weak D call: TRBD1 (5 bases). This CDR3 is built from 13 residues. V lost 6 bases and J lost 4, with 12 bases in between. Germline V gene sequence: CDR1 MNHNS, CDR2 SASEGT. The CDR3 sequence is CASRTTAGYGYTF. The CDR3 DNA is TGTGCCAGCAGGACGACAGCGGGCTATGGCTACACCTTC.

The chain has TRBV5-1 and TRBJ1-1; D unclear. The CDR3 length is 16 residues. Germline V lookup: CDR1 SGHRS, CDR2 YFSETQ. V lost 1 base and J 8 bases, leaving 21 bases between the germline ends. The DNA for the CDR3 is TGCGCCAGCAGCTTGTTTCCCCCGTACAGTCCAGACGAAGCTTTCTTT. Amino acids: CASSLFPPYSPDEAFF.

The table lists this clonotype with many counts. This chain uses TRBV7-2 with TRBJ2-2; 7 positions agree with TRBD1. The junction had 7 bases not matched to a gene; V was cut back by 5 bases and J by 4 bases. The CDR3 length is 15 residues. Germline CDR1 and CDR2: SGHTA and FQGNSA. The CDR3 nucleotides read TGTGCCAGCAGCCCTAGACAGGGCTCCACCGGGGAGCTGTTTTTT. The encoded protein is CASSPRQGSTGELFF.

The J gene is TRBJ2-1, the V gene TRBV5-6; TRBD1 agrees at 7 bases. Trimming took 3 bases from V and 2 from J; bases not matched to a gene: 5. The CDR3 totals 15 residues. Germline-derived CDR1 and CDR2 are SGHDT and YYEEEE. DNA of the CDR3: TGTGCCAGCAGCTATACCGGGACAGCCTACAATGAGCAGTTCTTC. Translating it yields CASSYTGTAYNEQFF.

V and J are TRBV21-1 and TRBJ2-7. TRBV21-1 is termed a pseudogene. CDR3 length: 15 amino acids. CDR3 bases: TGTGCCAGCAGCATCAAGGAGAAACCTGGCTACGAGCAGTACTTC. Residues: CASSIKEKPGYEQYF.

This clonotype came up a few times. CDR3 nucleotide sequence: TGTGCCAGCAGCTTAGATAAGCGTTTAGAGACCCAGTACTTC. It translates to CASSLDKRLETQYF. This chain joins TRBV7-8 and TRBJ2-5; no firm D call. The CDR3 contains 14 residues. V shed 1 base and J shed 4 bases, with 10 bases lying between them. The germline gives CDR1 SGHVS, CDR2 FQNEAQ.

V usage is TRBV24-1 and J usage is TRBJ1-5; D remains ambiguous. With 0 bases removed from V and 4 bases from J, the gap between germline ends came to 3 bases. This CDR3 spans 13 amino acids. Germline V gene lookup returns CDR1 KGHDR and CDR2 SFDVKD. This CDR3 reads CATSDLGNQPQHF. Written as DNA, the CDR3 is TGTGCCACCAGTGATTTGGGTAATCAGCCCCAGCATTTT.

The chain links TRBV20-1 to TRBJ1-6; D is perhaps TRBD1 (6 bases). Per germline, CDR1 DFQATT and CDR2 SNEGSKA (reference sequence). CDR3 length: 15 residues. V was pared by 3 bases and J by 0 bases, with 9 bases between. The CDR3 protein is CSASGQSSYNSPLHF. DNA for the CDR3: TGCAGTGCTAGCGGACAGAGCTCCTATAATTCACCCCTCCACTTT.

A single count supports this clonotype. This chain links TRBV7-2 with TRBJ2-1, with TRBD2 matching over 9 bases. Germline CDR1 reads SGHTA; CDR2 reads FQGNSA. The junction had 12 bases not matched to a gene; V was cut back by 5 bases and J by 4 bases. The CDR3 has 17 residues. CDR3 sequence (DNA): TGTGCCAGCAGCGTGACGAGCGGGAGGCCTGAATACAATGAGCAGTTCTTC. Translation: CASSVTSGRPEYNEQFF.

This clonotype was counted between two and nine times. This rearrangement joins TRBV27 to TRBJ2-7; 9 bases are a match to TRBD1. The CDR3 has 13 residues. The V gene's germline CDR1 is MNHEY and CDR2 SMNVEV (reference sequence). J was trimmed by 5 bases and V by 7 bases; bases with no gene match: 6. The CDR3: CASKLRTGDEQYF. In DNA form, the CDR3 reads TGTGCCAGCAAACTTCGGACAGGGGACGAGCAGTACTTC.